Following are 8 T cell receptor beta chains from one sample sequenced in a study of blood T cell repertoires in COVID-19. Using immunoSEQ multiplex PCR, the repertoire was profiled, and TCRdb retains in-frame clones only, with some absent. This table holds 60,000 to 65,000 clones, more than 75% found once. Sequencing was carried out using peripheral blood. Source of these receptors: a human donor in a cohort sampled during active COVID-19.

This clone was seen a handful of times. V is TRBV5-1 and J is TRBJ1-2, with TRBD1 matching 8 bases. The CDR3 spans 15 residues. From germline, CDR1 is SGHRS and CDR2 YFSETQ. The V and J ends lost 4 bases and 4 bases, in that order; junction bases with no gene match: 9. CDR3 sequence: CASSQGTGPSYGYTF. CDR3 nucleotides: TGCGCCAGCAGCCAAGGGACAGGACCGTCCTATGGCTACACCTTC.

Only a few counts were recorded for this clone. V usage is TRBV6-5 and J usage is TRBJ2-5, with 11 bases identical to TRBD2. Germline V gives CDR1 MNHEY, CDR2 SVGAGI. The V gene end was trimmed by 4 bases and the J gene end by 3 bases; junction bases not matched to a gene: 4. CDR3 size: 15 residues. CDR3: CASSLAGGQKETQYF. The CDR3 DNA sequence: TGTGCCAGCAGTTTAGCGGGGGGGCAAAAAGAGACCCAGTACTTC.

The CDR3 sequence is CASSLRGQGTEAFF. DNA for the CDR3: TGTGCCAGCAGCTTACGGGGCCAGGGGACTGAAGCTTTCTTT. The chain has TRBV7-9 and TRBJ1-1; possible D gene TRBD1, 6 bases. Per the germline V gene, CDR1 is SEHNR and CDR2 is FQNEAQ (reference sequence). V was trimmed by 2 bases and J by 5 bases, leaving 12 bases between them. The length of the CDR3 is 14 residues.

This clone has more than one count but fewer than ten. The CDR3: CASSHVAGATDTQYF. CDR3 nucleotide sequence: TGCGCCAGCAGCCACGTAGCGGGGGCCACAGATACGCAGTATTTT. The chain couples TRBV4-1 to TRBJ2-3; 9 positions match TRBD2. Unmatched junction bases numbered 3, after V lost 3 bases and J lost 2 bases. The CDR3 is 15 amino acids. Germline CDR1 and CDR2: MGHRA and YSYEKL.

This clone was seen a handful of times. This chain joins TRBV7-8 and TRBJ2-1; weak D call: TRBD1 (5 bases). This CDR3 spans 11 amino acids. Looked up from germline, CDR1 is SGHVS and CDR2 is FQNEAQ. Trimming removed 1 base at V and 16 bases at J, with 11 bases between. The CDR3 region is CASSLEGQGFF. CDR3 in DNA: TGTGCCAGCAGCTTAGAGGGGCAAGGCTTCTTC.

This clone was detected a few times. V and J are TRBV11-2 and TRBJ2-7; perhaps TRBD2 as D (6 bases). V shed 3 bases and J shed 1 base, with 13 bases lying between them. The CDR3 extends over 15 amino acids. Germline V gene data show CDR1 as SGHAT and CDR2 as FQNNGV. The CDR3 reads CASSLSFGRSYEQYF. In DNA, the CDR3 is TGTGCCAGCAGCTTGAGTTTCGGGAGATCCTACGAGCAGTACTTC.

In this sample, this clone turned up a few times. The chain links TRBV28 to TRBJ1-2; 9 nucleotides line up with TRBD1. Losses at the gene ends were 8 bases for V and 3 bases for J; bases not matched to a gene: 10. The CDR3 has 15 residues. Germline lookup yields CDR1 MDHEN and CDR2 SYDVKM. This chain's CDR3 is CASGITGGQDYGYTF. In DNA form, the CDR3 reads TGTGCCAGCGGTATTACAGGGGGCCAAGACTATGGCTACACCTTC.

Only one count was recorded for this clone. The chain has TRBV5-1 and TRBJ2-5; D is possibly TRBD2 (5 bases). Germline V CDR1 and CDR2: SGHRS, YFSETQ. CDR3 length: 15 amino acids. V lost 4 bases, J lost 2 bases, and 15 bases lay in between. In DNA, the CDR3 is TGCGCCAGCAGCCCGGACGGACTGGGGCAAGAGACCCAGTACTTC. Encoded protein: CASSPDGLGQETQYF.